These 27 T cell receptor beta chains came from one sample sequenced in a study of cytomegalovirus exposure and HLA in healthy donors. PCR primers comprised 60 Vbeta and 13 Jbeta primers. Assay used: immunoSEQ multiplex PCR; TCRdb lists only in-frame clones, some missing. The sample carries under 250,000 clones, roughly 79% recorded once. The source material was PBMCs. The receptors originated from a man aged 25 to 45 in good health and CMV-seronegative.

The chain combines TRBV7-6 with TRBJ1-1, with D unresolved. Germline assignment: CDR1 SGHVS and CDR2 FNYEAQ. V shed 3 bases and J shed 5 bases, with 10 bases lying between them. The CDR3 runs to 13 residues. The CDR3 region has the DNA TGTGCCAGCAGCTTCCAACTAGGGACTGAAGCTTTCTTT. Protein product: CASSFQLGTEAFF.

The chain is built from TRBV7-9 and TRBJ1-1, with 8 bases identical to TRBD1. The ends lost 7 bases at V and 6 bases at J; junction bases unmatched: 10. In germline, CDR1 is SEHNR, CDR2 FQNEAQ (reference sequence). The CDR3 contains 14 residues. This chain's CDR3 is CASTPGQVLPEAFF. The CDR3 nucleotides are TGTGCCAGCACTCCGGGACAGGTCCTTCCTGAAGCTTTCTTT.

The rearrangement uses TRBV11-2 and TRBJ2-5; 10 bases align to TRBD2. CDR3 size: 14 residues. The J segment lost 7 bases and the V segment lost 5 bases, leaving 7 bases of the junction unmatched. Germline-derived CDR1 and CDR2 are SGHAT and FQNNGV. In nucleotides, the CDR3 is TGTGCCAGCAGCCCACGTAGCGGGAGGACGACCCAGTACTTC. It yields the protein CASSPRSGRTTQYF.

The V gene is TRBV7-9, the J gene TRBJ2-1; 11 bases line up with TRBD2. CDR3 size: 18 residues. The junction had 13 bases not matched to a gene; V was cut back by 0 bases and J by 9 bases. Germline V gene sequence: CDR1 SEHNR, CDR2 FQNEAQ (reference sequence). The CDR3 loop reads CASSLAPLIAGGSGEQFF. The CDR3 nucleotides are TGTGCCAGCAGCTTAGCACCCCTGATAGCGGGAGGGTCCGGTGAGCAGTTCTTC.

The DNA for the CDR3 is TGTGCCAGCAGCCCCCCCCAGTGGACTAGGGGCTACACCTTC. Its protein is CASSPPQWTRGYTF. The J gene is TRBJ1-2, the V gene TRBV11-2; D remains ambiguous. The CDR3 runs 14 residues. Germline-derived CDR1 and CDR2 are SGHAT and FQNNGV. The ends were cut back, 5 bases at V and 8 bases at J, with 18 bases in the middle.

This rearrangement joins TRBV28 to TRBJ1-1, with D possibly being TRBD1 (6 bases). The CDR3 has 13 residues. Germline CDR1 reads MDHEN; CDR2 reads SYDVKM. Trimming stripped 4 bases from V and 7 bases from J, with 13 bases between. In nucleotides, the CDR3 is TGTGCCAGCAGTTGGGGGCTACAAGGTGAAGCTTTCTTT. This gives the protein CASSWGLQGEAFF.

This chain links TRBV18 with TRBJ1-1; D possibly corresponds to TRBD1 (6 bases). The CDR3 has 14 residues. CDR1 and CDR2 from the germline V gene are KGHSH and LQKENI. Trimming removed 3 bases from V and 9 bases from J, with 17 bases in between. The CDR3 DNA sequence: TGTGCCAGCTCACCCACACAGGGAATCACGAAAGCTTTCTTT. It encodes CASSPTQGITKAFF.

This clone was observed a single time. In DNA, the CDR3 is TGCGCCAGCAGCTTGGCCTCAGCGGGAGGCACAGATACGCAGTATTTT. The encoded protein is CASSLASAGGTDTQYF. The chain combines TRBV5-1 with TRBJ2-3; TRBD2 aligns across 8 bases. With 0 bases clipped from V and 1 base from J, the junction kept 4 bases outside the gene matches. The CDR3 consists of 16 residues. Germline CDR1 SGHRS, CDR2 YFSETQ.

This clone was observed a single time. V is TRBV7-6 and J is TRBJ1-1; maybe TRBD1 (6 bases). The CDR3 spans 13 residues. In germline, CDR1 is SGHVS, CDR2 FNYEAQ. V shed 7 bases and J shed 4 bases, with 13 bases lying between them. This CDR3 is CASNTGYGTEAFF. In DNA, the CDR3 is TGTGCCAGCAATACAGGGTATGGCACTGAAGCTTTCTTT.

This chain's CDR3 is CASSQQRLAGEYYEQYF. Here the CDR3 DNA reads TGTGCCAGCAGCCAACAAAGACTAGCGGGAGAGTACTACGAGCAGTACTTC. The chain employs TRBV7-6 and TRBJ2-7; 12 bases are shared with TRBD2. This CDR3 comprises 17 residues. The germline CDR1 and CDR2 sequences are SGHVS and FNYEAQ. Losses at the gene ends were 5 bases for V and 3 bases for J; bases not matched to a gene: 11.

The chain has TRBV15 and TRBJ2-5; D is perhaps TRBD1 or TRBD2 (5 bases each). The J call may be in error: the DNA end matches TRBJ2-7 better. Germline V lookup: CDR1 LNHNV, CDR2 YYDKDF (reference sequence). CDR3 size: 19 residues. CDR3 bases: TGTGCCACCAGCAGAGATTCTGCTAGCTCTAGGAGGAATGGGGGCGAGCAGTACTTC. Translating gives CATSRDSASSRRNGGEQYF.

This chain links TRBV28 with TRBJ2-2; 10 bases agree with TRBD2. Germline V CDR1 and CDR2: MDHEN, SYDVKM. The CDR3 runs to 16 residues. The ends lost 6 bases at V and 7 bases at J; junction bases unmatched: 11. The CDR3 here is CASSPALGLANGELFF. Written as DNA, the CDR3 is TGTGCCAGCAGCCCCGCATTGGGACTAGCGAACGGGGAGCTGTTTTTT.

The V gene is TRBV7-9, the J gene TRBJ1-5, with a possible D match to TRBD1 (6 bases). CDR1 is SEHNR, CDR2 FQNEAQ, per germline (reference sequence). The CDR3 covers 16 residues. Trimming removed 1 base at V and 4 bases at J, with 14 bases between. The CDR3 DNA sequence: TGTGCCAGCAGCTTAGAGACCCTCACAGGGAATCAGCCCCAGCATTTT. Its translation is CASSLETLTGNQPQHF.

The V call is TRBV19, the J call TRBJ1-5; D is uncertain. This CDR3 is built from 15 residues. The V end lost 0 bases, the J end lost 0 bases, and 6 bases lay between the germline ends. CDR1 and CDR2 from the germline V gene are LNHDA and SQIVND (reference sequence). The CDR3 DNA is TGTGCCAGTAGTATAGATTCAGTTAGCAATCAGCCCCAGCATTTT. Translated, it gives CASSIDSVSNQPQHF.

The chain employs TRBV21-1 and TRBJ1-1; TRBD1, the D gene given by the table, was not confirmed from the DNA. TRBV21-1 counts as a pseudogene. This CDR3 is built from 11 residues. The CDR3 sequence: CASSTGFEAFF. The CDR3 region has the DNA TGTGCCAGCAGCACTGGCTTTGAAGCTTTCTTT.

The CDR3 protein is CASSRGAHRQPQHF. As DNA, the CDR3 is TGTGCCAGCAGCCGGGGTGCCCACAGACAGCCCCAGCATTTT. The chain links TRBV7-9 to TRBJ1-5; no definite D call. Deletions cut 5 bases from V and 7 bases from J, with 15 bases between. Germline assignment: CDR1 SEHNR and CDR2 FQNEAQ (reference sequence). The CDR3 runs 14 residues.

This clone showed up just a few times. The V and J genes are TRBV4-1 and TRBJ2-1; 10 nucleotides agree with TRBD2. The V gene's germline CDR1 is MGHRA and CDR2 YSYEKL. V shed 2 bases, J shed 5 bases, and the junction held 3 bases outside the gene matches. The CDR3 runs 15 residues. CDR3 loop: CASSQLAGAHNEQFF. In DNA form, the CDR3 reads TGCGCCAGCAGCCAACTAGCGGGAGCCCACAATGAGCAGTTCTTC.

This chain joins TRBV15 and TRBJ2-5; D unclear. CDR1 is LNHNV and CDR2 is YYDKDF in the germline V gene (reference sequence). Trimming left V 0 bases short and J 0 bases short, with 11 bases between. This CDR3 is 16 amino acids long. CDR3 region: CATSREPGSNQETQYF. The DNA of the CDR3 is TGTGCCACCAGCAGAGAGCCCGGGTCTAACCAAGAGACCCAGTACTTC.

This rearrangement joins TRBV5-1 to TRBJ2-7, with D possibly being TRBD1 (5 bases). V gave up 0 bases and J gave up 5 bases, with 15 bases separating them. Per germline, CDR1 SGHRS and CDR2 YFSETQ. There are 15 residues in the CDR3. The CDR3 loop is CASSLEAGILHEQYF. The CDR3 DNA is TGCGCCAGCAGCTTGGAGGCAGGGATCCTACACGAGCAGTACTTC. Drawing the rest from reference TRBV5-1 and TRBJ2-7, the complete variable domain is KAGVTQTPRYLIKTRGQQVTLSCSPISGHRSVSWYQQTPGQGLQFLFEYFSETQRNKGNFPGRFSGRQFSNSRSEMNVSTLELGDSALYLCASSLEAGILHEQYFGPGTRLTVT.

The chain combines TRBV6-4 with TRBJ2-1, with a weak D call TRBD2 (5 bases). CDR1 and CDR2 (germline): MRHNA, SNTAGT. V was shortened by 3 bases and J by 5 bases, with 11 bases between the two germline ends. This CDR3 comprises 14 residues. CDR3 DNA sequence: TGTGCCAGCAGTGAGGGCCGGGGAAACAATGAGCAGTTCTTC. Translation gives CASSEGRGNNEQFF.

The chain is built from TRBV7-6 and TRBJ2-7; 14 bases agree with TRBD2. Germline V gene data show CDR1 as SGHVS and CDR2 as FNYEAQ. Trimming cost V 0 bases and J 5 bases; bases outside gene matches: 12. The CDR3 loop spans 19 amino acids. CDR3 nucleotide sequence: TGTGCCAGCAGCTTAGCCTGGACAGCACCGGGACTAGCGGGAGACGAGCAGTACTTC. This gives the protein CASSLAWTAPGLAGDEQYF.

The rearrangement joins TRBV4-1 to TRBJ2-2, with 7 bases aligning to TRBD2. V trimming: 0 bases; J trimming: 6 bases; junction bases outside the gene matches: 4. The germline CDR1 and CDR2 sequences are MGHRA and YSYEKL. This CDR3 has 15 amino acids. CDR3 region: CASSQDHRGAGELFF. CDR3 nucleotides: TGCGCCAGCAGCCAAGATCATCGGGGGGCCGGGGAGCTGTTTTTT.

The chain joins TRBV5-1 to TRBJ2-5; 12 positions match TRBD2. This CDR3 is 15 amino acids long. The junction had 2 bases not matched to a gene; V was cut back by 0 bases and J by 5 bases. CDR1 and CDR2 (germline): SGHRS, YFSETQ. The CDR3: CASSLGLAGVETQYF. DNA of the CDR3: TGCGCCAGCAGCTTGGGACTAGCGGGAGTCGAGACCCAGTACTTC.

For the CDR3, the DNA is TGCGCCAGCAGCCTTAAGACATCCTTTGAAGGTGAAGCTTTCTTT. Translating gives CASSLKTSFEGEAFF. The chain links TRBV4-1 to TRBJ1-1; D gene uncertain. Germline CDR1 reads MGHRA; CDR2 reads YSYEKL. The CDR3 loop spans 15 amino acids. The germline V and J ends were trimmed by 4 bases and 7 bases, with 19 bases remaining between them.

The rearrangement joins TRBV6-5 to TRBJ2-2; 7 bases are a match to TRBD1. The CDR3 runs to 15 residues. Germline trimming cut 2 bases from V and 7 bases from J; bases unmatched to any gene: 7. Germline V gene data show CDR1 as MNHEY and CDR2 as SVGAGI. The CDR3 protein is CASSYRQGGFGELFF. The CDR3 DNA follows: TGTGCCAGCAGTTACCGACAGGGTGGGTTCGGGGAGCTGTTTTTT.

In DNA, the CDR3 is TGCGCCAGCAGCTCCGAGGGGAGGCTAGAGACCCAGTACTTC. This sequence encodes CASSSEGRLETQYF. The chain recombines TRBV5-1 with TRBJ2-5; TRBD2 is a possible D gene (6 bases). V lost 3 bases to trimming and J lost 4 bases, with 13 bases between them. Germline V gene data show CDR1 as SGHRS and CDR2 as YFSETQ. The CDR3 is 14 residues long.

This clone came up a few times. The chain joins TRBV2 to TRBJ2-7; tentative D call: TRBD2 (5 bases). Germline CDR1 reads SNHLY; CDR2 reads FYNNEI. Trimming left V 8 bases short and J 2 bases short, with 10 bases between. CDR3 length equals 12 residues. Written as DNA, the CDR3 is TGTGCCAGCGGAGGTGGACCCTACGAGCAGTACTTC. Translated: CASGGGPYEQYF.